Following are 5 T cell receptor beta chains from one sample sequenced in a study of blood T cell repertoires in COVID-19. Assay: immunoSEQ multiplex PCR; the TCRdb copy retains only in-frame clones and omits some. The table includes about 99,000 clones, around 84% detected once. Source material: peripheral blood. The receptors here all came from a man in his 60s with acute or convalescent COVID-19.

The V call is TRBV11-3, the J call TRBJ2-3; TRBD1 aligns across 7 bases. Looked up from germline, CDR1 is SGHNT and CDR2 is YENEEA. V trimming: 6 bases; J trimming: 4 bases; junction bases outside the gene matches: 7. The CDR3 has 14 amino acids. CDR3 in amino acids: CASRAVQGADTQYF. In DNA form, the CDR3 reads TGTGCCAGCAGGGCCGTCCAGGGGGCAGATACGCAGTATTTT.

The chain combines TRBV24-1 with TRBJ1-2; D uncertain. This CDR3 is built from 12 residues. Per germline, CDR1 KGHDR and CDR2 SFDVKD. Trimming stripped 5 bases from V and 7 bases from J, with 10 bases between. CDR3 sequence reads: CATSAGFLGYTF. The CDR3 DNA is TGTGCCACCAGTGCGGGGTTCCTTGGCTACACCTTC.

This rearrangement joins TRBV11-3 to TRBJ1-2; D unclear. Trimming pared 5 bases from V and 4 bases from J, leaving 14 bases between. CDR1 is SGHNT and CDR2 is YENEEA in the germline V gene. The CDR3 runs 14 residues. The DNA of the CDR3 is TGTGCCAGCAGCCCGAGCTCGGGGATCTATGGCTACACCTTC. Protein sequence: CASSPSSGIYGYTF. The full variable domain, completed using reference TRBV11-3 and TRBJ1-2, is EAGVVQSPRYKIIEKKQPVAFWCNPISGHNTLYWYLQNLGQGPELLIRYENEEAVDDSQLPKDRFSAERLKGVDSTLKIQPAELGDSAVYLCASSPSSGIYGYTFGSGTRLTVV.

This clone was seen only once. CDR3: CASSDPPGLAGGGSGTYEQYV. CDR3 bases: TGCGCCAGCAGTGACCCACCGGGACTAGCGGGAGGAGGTAGCGGGACCTACGAGCAGTACGTC. The V and J genes are TRBV10-1 and TRBJ2-7; TRBD2 agrees at 15 bases. The CDR3 sequence is 21 residues long. Trimming removed 3 bases from V and 2 bases from J; junction bases left unmatched: 17. Germline V gene lookup returns CDR1 WNHNN and CDR2 SYGVQD (reference sequence).

The J gene is TRBJ2-6, the V gene TRBV7-9, with 8 bases matching TRBD1. Germline V gene data show CDR1 as SEHNR and CDR2 as FQNEAQ (reference sequence). Germline trimming cut 4 bases from V and 6 bases from J; bases unmatched to any gene: 2. This CDR3 spans 14 amino acids. The CDR3 protein is CASSSTGAANVLTF. The CDR3 nucleotides are TGTGCCAGCAGCTCGACAGGGGCGGCCAACGTCCTGACTTTC.